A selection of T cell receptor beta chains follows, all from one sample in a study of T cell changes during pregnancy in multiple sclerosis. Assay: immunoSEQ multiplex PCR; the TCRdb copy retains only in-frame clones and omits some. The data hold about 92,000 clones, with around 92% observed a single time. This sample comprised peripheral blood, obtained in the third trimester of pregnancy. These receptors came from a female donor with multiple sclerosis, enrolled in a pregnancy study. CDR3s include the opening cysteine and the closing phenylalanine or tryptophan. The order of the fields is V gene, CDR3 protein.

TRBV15 CATSRDLTGSGNTIYF
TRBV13 CASSPPEGAGGNTGELFF
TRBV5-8 CASSSGGSNQPQHF
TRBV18 CASSTRQNTEAFF
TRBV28 CASSYSELAAITTYNEQFF
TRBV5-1 CASSKDRGGYGYTF
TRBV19 CASSTVTTRREQYF
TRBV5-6 CASSPRDGLYEQYF
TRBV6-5 CASRGLASDEQFF
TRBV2 CASSVEGATDTQYF